The TCR beta chain described here comes from a study of regulatory and conventional T cells in RAG deficiency. Overall study findings and caveats: Compared with controls, unique Treg TCR beta sequences dropped roughly 100-fold in Omenn syndrome and CID/AS. Omenn patients showed >80% Treg-Tconv overlap and shorter CDR3 lengths. Shannon entropy fell and Simpson indices rose in RAG-deficient patients.

Only in-frame clones appear in the TCRdb table, and some are missing; sequencing was by immunoSEQ multiplex PCR. Here the sample spans approximately 12,000 clones, more than 85% being singletons. CDR1 is MNHNY and CDR2 is SVGAGI in the germline V gene (reference sequence). The CDR3 sequence is 16 residues long. The V end lost 5 bases, the J end lost 8 bases, and 22 bases lay between the germline ends. Conventional CD4+ T cells were sorted from blood as CD25-low CD127-high cells. Comment on this clone: The antigen is unknown.

These same data were also listed under a study on regulatory T cells. That work states: The PCR used 52 TRBV and 13 TRBJ primers. In patients, unique TRB V-J pairs were restricted and V/J usage skewed, especially in Tregs.

The chain has TRBV6-6 and TRBJ2-1; D is possibly TRBD2 (5 bases). The clonotype originates from a human donor in good health. The sequenced sample consisted of CD4+ effector T cells sorted from blood. The CDR3: CASSRGEGPRWYEQFF. In nucleotides, the CDR3 is TGTGCCAGCAGTAGAGGCGAGGGCCCTCGGTGGTATGAGCAGTTCTTC.